The next 16 T cell receptor beta chains were all read from a single sample in a study of blood T cells in healthy people across ages. It was with a sample-barcoded 5' primer and a J-beta primer mix that a second PCR of roughly 6 to 12 cycles was run. TCRdb recomputed calls from the 5' RACE reads with MiXCR, one row per CDR3 protein. The repertoire holds hundreds of thousands of distinct CDR3 sequences, with more than 25% as singletons. Source material: blood. The receptors stem from a woman of 80 years or more in good health.

Turning to this clonotype: A much larger clone differs by one base, so this may be a read error. The V call is TRBV6-5, the J call TRBJ1-6; a weak D match, TRBD1 (6 bases). Germline loops: CDR1 MNHEY, CDR2 SVGAGI. This CDR3 comprises 14 residues. V shed 6 bases and J shed 7 bases, with 13 bases lying between them. The CDR3: CASSRWGANSPLHF. CDR3 DNA: TGTGCCAGCAGCCGTTGGGGGGCCAATTCACCCCTCCACTTT.

This clonotype was seen a handful of times. V is TRBV6-2 or TRBV6-3 and J is TRBJ2-2, with 10 positions matching TRBD2. V shed 2 bases and J 4 bases; nucleotides not matched to a gene: 19. Germline CDR1 and CDR2: MNHEY and SVGEGT. There are 21 residues in the CDR3. The CDR3 DNA follows: TGTGCCAGCAGTTACCCGATCGGGCTGAGCGGGGGGGCCCCGGGCACCGGGGAGCTGTTTTTT. Its protein is CASSYPIGLSGGAPGTGELFF.

The chain uses TRBV30 and TRBJ2-7, with 7 bases that match TRBD1. Near its end, the DNA agrees better with TRBJ2-5, so the J call may be wrong. The CDR3 consists of 14 residues. CDR1 is GTSNPN and CDR2 is SVGIG in the germline V gene (reference sequence). In nucleotides, the CDR3 is TGTGCCTGGAGTAGGGGGCAACCCGTTGAGACCCAGTACTTC. This codes for CAWSRGQPVETQYF.

As regards this clonotype: A much larger clone differs from this one at a single base, so this may be a read error. The chain joins TRBV7-9 to TRBJ1-4, with 7 bases fitting TRBD1. CDR1 and CDR2 from the germline V gene are SEHNR and FQNEAQ (reference sequence). CDR3 length equals 16 residues. The CDR3: CASTIRQGGTNEKLIF. CDR3 in DNA: TGTGCCAGCACCATTAGACAGGGCGGCACTAATGAAAAACTGATTTTT.

Note on this clonotype: At one end, the junction sequence differs from germline, possibly due to a read error. The chain couples TRBV7-2 to TRBJ2-3; either TRBD1 or TRBD2 may fit D (5 bases each). Germline CDR1 SGHTA, CDR2 FQGNSA. The CDR3 is made up of 16 amino acids. The CDR3 reads CASSAEGWLVTGTQYF. In DNA form, the CDR3 reads TGTGCCAGCAGCGCCGAGGGGTGGCTAGTAACAGGTACGCAGTATTTT.

This clonotype was counted ten times or more. The V and J genes are TRBV5-1 and TRBJ2-1, with a weak D call TRBD2 (6 bases). Trimming took 0 bases from V and 10 from J, leaving 14 bases between them. Germline V CDR1 and CDR2: SGHRS, YFSETQ. The CDR3 sequence is 14 residues long. The CDR3 loop is CASSLVPLGGEQFF. The CDR3 coding sequence is TGCGCCAGCAGCTTGGTCCCCTTAGGAGGGGAGCAGTTCTTC. The entire variable domain, with the rest obtained from reference TRBV5-1 and TRBJ2-1, is as follows: KAGVTQTPRYLIKTRGQQVTLSCSPISGHRSVSWYQQTPGQGLQFLFEYFSETQRNKGNFPGRFSGRQFSNSRSEMNVSTLELGDSALYLCASSLVPLGGEQFFGPGTRLTVL.

This clonotype was seen many times. The rearrangement links TRBV6-2 or TRBV6-3 to TRBJ1-2, with D unclear. Per germline, CDR1 MNHEY and CDR2 SVGEGT. The CDR3 sequence is 17 residues long. V lost 3 bases and J 2 bases, leaving 19 bases between the germline ends. CDR3 sequence: CASSYPTDKTANYGYTF. CDR3 nucleotide sequence: TGTGCCAGCAGTTATCCCACCGACAAAACAGCGAACTATGGCTACACCTTC.

This clonotype was counted at least ten times. This rearrangement joins TRBV3-1 to TRBJ2-6, with D perhaps assigned TRBD1 or TRBD2 (6 bases each). V was shortened by 0 bases and J by 0 bases, with 18 bases between the two germline ends. The CDR3 runs to 20 residues. The germline V gene has CDR1 LGHDT and CDR2 YNNKEL (reference sequence). The CDR3 loop is CASSQDGGTRHLSGANVLTF. Here the CDR3 DNA reads TGTGCCAGCAGCCAAGATGGGGGGACACGCCACCTCTCTGGGGCCAACGTCCTGACTTTC.

This clonotype has at least ten counts. The rearrangement links TRBV6-2 or TRBV6-3 to TRBJ2-1; TRBD2 matches at 9 bases. CDR1 and CDR2 from the germline V gene are MNHEY and SVGEGT. The J segment lost 0 bases and the V segment lost 6 bases, leaving 12 bases of the junction unmatched. CDR3 length: 18 amino acids. The CDR3 bases are TGTGCCAGCAGCTTCTCTATAGCGGGGGTCAGCTCCTACAATGAGCAGTTCTTC. Its translation is CASSFSIAGVSSYNEQFF.

This clonotype has more than one count but fewer than ten. A much larger clone sits a single nucleotide away, making a read error possible. V gene TRBV18 combines with J gene TRBJ2-7, with D maybe TRBD1 (6 bases). Trimming left V 3 bases short and J 5 bases short, with 8 bases between. Germline CDR1 KGHSH, CDR2 LQKENI. The CDR3 consists of 12 residues. CDR3 in amino acids: CASSPGTNEQYF. CDR3 DNA sequence: TGTGCCAGCTCACCGGGGACAAACGAGCAGTACTTC.

As regards this clonotype: A much bigger clone sits one base away, suggesting this may be a read error. The chain uses TRBV3-1 and TRBJ2-1, with TRBD1 matching 7 bases. The CDR3 totals 14 residues. Germline-derived CDR1 and CDR2 are LGHDT and YNNKEL (reference sequence). The CDR3 reads CASNQGGRYNEQFF. The DNA of the CDR3 is TGTGCCAGCAACCAAGGGGGCCGGTACAATGAGCAGTTCTTC.

This clonotype appeared a few times. V usage is TRBV7-2 and J usage is TRBJ2-2, with 10 bases lining up with TRBD2. Germline V gene lookup returns CDR1 SGHTA and CDR2 FQGNSA. After removal of 4 bases from V and 5 bases from J, the junction contained 7 bases not matched to a gene. The CDR3 is 16 residues long. The CDR3: CASSSIAGGLTGELFF. CDR3 nucleotide sequence: TGTGCCAGCAGCTCGATAGCGGGGGGACTTACCGGGGAGCTGTTTTTT.

This clonotype was seen ten or more times. This chain joins TRBV24-1 and TRBJ2-5; TRBD1 agrees at 7 bases. J gave up 1 base and V 9 bases, and 7 bases lay outside the gene matches. The CDR3 spans 14 residues. Looked up from germline, CDR1 is KGHDR and CDR2 is SFDVKD. The chain's CDR3 is CATAEGAVQETQYF. CDR3 DNA sequence: TGTGCCACCGCTGAGGGGGCCGTCCAAGAGACCCAGTACTTC.

This clonotype was found many times. The chain employs TRBV12-3 or TRBV12-4 and TRBJ1-5; D is possibly TRBD1 (5 bases). The CDR3 length is 17 residues. The V end was cut by 2 bases, the J end by 1 base, with 15 bases between. The CDR3, as DNA: TGTGCCAGCAGTTTATCCCAGGGTCTGAGGAGCAATCAGCCCCAGCATTTT. Residues: CASSLSQGLRSNQPQHF.

The chain recombines TRBV27 with TRBJ1-1; D is unresolved. Germline assignment: CDR1 MNHEY and CDR2 SMNVEV (reference sequence). V was clipped by 1 base and J by 3 bases, with 6 bases between them. This CDR3 is built from 13 residues. For the CDR3, the DNA is TGTGCCAGCAGTTTATTCACGCACACTGAAGCTTTCTTT. Its protein product is CASSLFTHTEAFF.

This clonotype was counted at least ten times. The rearrangement uses TRBV7-2 and TRBJ2-6, with 8 bases fitting TRBD1. Germline CDR1 is SGHTA and CDR2 is FQGNSA. V lost 5 bases to trimming and J lost 4 bases; unmatched junction nucleotides: 7. The CDR3 covers 16 residues. This CDR3 is CASSPTTGAGANVLTF. The CDR3 DNA follows: TGTGCCAGCAGCCCCACGACAGGGGCCGGGGCCAACGTCCTGACTTTC.